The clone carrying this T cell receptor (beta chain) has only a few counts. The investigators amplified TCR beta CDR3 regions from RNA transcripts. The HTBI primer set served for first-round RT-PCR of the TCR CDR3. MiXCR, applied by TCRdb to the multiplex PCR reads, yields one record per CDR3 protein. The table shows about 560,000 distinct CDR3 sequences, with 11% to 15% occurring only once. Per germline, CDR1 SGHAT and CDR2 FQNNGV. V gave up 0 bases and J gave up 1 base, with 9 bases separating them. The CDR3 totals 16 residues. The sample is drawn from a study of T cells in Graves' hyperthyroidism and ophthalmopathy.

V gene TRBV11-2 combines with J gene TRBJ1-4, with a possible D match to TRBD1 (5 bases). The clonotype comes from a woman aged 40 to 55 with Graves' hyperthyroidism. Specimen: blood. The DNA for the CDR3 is TGTGCCAGCAGCTTAGATTTGACAGTAACTAATGAAAAACTGTTTTTT. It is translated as CASSLDLTVTNEKLFF.